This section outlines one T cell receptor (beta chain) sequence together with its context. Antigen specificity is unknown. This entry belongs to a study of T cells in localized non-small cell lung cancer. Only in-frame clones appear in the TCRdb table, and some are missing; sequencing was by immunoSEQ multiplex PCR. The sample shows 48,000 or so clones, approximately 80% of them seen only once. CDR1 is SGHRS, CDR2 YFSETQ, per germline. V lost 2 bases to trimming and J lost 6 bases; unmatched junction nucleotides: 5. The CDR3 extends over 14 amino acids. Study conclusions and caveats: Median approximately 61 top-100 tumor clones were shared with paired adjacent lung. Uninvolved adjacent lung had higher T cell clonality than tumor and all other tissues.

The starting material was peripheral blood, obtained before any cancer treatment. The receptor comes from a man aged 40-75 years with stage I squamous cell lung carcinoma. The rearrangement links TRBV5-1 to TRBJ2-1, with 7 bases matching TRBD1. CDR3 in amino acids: CASSFGTEGNEQFF. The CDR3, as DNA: TGCGCCAGCAGCTTTGGGACAGAGGGCAATGAGCAGTTCTTC.